Listed below are T cell receptor beta chains from one sample, sequenced in a study of shared clonotypes between healthy human individuals. TCRdb's table, derived via immunoSEQ multiplex PCR, lists solely in-frame clones and lacks some. The profile shows about 470,000 clones, about 85% of them singletons. The sample comprised PBMCs. The receptors come from a woman aged 40 to 50 in good health. Some clones in this sample may be carry-over from other donors' samples. The CDR3 runs from the conserved cysteine through the conserved F or W. Each record gives: D gene, J gene, clone size, V gene, CDR3 protein, CDR3 DNA. The D gene is left open where the match is weak. For some rows the clone size is stated as once, few or many, or as a class when expanded; others skip it.

>-|TRBJ1-2|-|TRBV6-1
CASSPPGGYTF
TGTGCCAGCAGTCCCCCCGGGGGCTACACCTTC
>-|TRBJ2-5|-|TRBV19
CASSYRVWAAGGQETQYF
TGTGCCAGTAGTTACCGGGTGTGGGCAGCGGGCGGGCAAGAGACCCAGTACTTC
>-|TRBJ2-7|-|TRBV5-1
CASSLGSGRPEQYF
TGCGCCAGCAGCTTGGGGTCGGGGCGTCCCGAGCAGTACTTC
>-|TRBJ2-7|-|TRBV2
CASSSPLGSYEQYF
TGTGCCAGCAGCTCCCCCCTAGGATCCTACGAGCAGTACTTC
>TRBD1|TRBJ2-5|-|TRBV15
CATSRAPPGQGGETQYF
TGTGCCACCAGCAGAGCACCCCCGGGACAGGGAGGGGAGACCCAGTACTTC
>TRBD2|TRBJ2-1|once|TRBV18
CASSPIAGLALPEQFF
TGTGCCAGCTCACCAATCGCCGGACTAGCGTTGCCCGAGCAGTTCTTC
>-|TRBJ2-1|-|TRBV14
CASSQFRAGEQFF
TGTGCCAGCAGCCAATTCAGGGCCGGGGAGCAGTTCTTC
>TRBD2|TRBJ2-7|-|TRBV5-1
CASSLEVAGRYEQYF
TGCGCCAGCAGCTTGGAGGTAGCGGGAAGGTACGAGCAGTACTTC
>TRBD2|TRBJ2-3|-|TRBV11-2
CASSLETSGRGADTQYF
TGTGCCAGCAGCCTAGAGACTAGCGGGAGAGGTGCGGATACGCAGTATTTT
>-|TRBJ1-2|-|TRBV19
CASSMDRNNYGYTF
TGTGCCAGTAGTATGGACAGAAACAACTATGGCTACACCTTC
>-|TRBJ1-6|-|TRBV19
CASSRTLGRGNSPLHF
TGTGCCAGTAGTAGGACACTGGGTAGGGGTAATTCACCCCTCCACTTT
>-|TRBJ2-1|-|TRBV2
CASSENRNLNEQFF
TGTGCCAGCAGTGAAAACCGGAATCTAAATGAGCAGTTCTTC
>-|TRBJ2-1|-|TRBV30
CAWSGGPRERNEQFF
TGTGCCTGGAGTGGGGGACCTAGGGAAAGGAATGAGCAGTTCTTC
>-|TRBJ1-1|few|TRBV27
CASSLTGLNTEAFF
TGTGCCAGCAGTTTAACAGGATTGAACACTGAAGCTTTCTTT
>-|TRBJ2-5|-|TRBV19
CASSTSRQWGSETQYF
TGTGCCAGTAGTACATCGCGACAGTGGGGTAGCGAGACCCAGTACTTC
>-|TRBJ1-1|-|TRBV28
CASSFVTTTEAFF
TGTGCCAGCAGTTTCGTCACCACCACTGAAGCTTTCTTT
>TRBD1|TRBJ1-4|-|TRBV5-4
CASSGSLPGQGNEKLFF
TGTGCCAGCAGCGGATCCCTCCCGGGACAGGGGAATGAAAAACTGTTTTTT
>TRBD2|TRBJ2-4|few|TRBV13
CASSLGLAGGIGNIQYF
TGTGCCAGCAGCTTAGGCTTGGCGGGAGGGATTGGAAACATTCAGTACTTC
>TRBD2|TRBJ2-7|-|TRBV5-4
CASSLSRLAATSYEQYF
TGTGCCAGCAGCCTATCCAGACTAGCGGCTACCTCCTACGAGCAGTACTTC
>-|TRBJ2-7|-|TRBV5-5
CASSSTTYEQYF
TGTGCCAGCAGCTCGACTACCTACGAGCAGTACTTC
>-|TRBJ1-1|-|TRBV28
CASSLGYTEAFF
TGTGCCAGCAGCCTTGGGTACACTGAAGCTTTCTTT
>-|TRBJ2-1|-|TRBV7-9
CASSPDGVYNEQFF
TGTGCCAGCAGCCCTGACGGCGTCTACAATGAGCAGTTCTTC
>TRBD2|TRBJ2-1|-|TRBV5-1
CASSLLAGGPNEQFF
TGCGCCAGCAGCTTACTAGCGGGAGGGCCCAATGAGCAGTTCTTC
>-|TRBJ2-2|-|TRBV4-3
CASSQGGVTGELFF
TGCGCCAGCAGCCAAGGGGGGGTTACCGGGGAGCTGTTTTTT
>TRBD2|TRBJ2-3|-|TRBV9
CASSPYGSSGPFTDTQYF
TGTGCCAGCAGCCCATATGGCTCTAGCGGCCCTTTCACAGATACGCAGTATTTT
>-|TRBJ2-7|-|TRBV29-1
CSGMGQFYEQYF
TGCAGCGGAATGGGACAATTCTACGAGCAGTACTTC
>-|TRBJ1-5|-|TRBV28
CASRRTRGVGQPQHF
TGTGCCAGCAGACGAACTCGGGGTGTGGGCCAGCCCCAGCATTTT
>TRBD1|TRBJ2-7|-|TRBV2
CASSEGGQGFIRGQYF
TGTGCCAGCAGTGAAGGCGGACAGGGGTTCATTCGAGGGCAGTACTTC
>-|TRBJ2-2|-|TRBV7-2
CASSVGTGELFF
TGTGCCAGCAGCGTGGGTACCGGGGAGCTGTTTTTT
>-|TRBJ1-5|-|TRBV4-1
CASSQGRSQPQHF
TGCGCCAGCAGCCAAGGTAGGAGCCAGCCCCAGCATTTT
>TRBD1|TRBJ1-3|-|TRBV23-1
CASSQSDRPDSGNTIYF
TGCGCCAGCAGTCAATCGGACAGGCCCGACTCTGGAAACACCATATATTTT
>TRBD1|TRBJ2-3|-|TRBV7-9
CASSPNRGNTDTQYF
TGTGCCAGCAGTCCGAACAGGGGTAACACAGATACGCAGTATTTT
>-|TRBJ1-2|-|TRBV5-1
CASSPDRPRDGYTF
TGCGCCAGCAGCCCGGACAGACCTCGGGATGGCTACACCTTC
>-|TRBJ1-5|once|TRBV28
CATSISNQPQHF
TGTGCCACATCAATTAGCAATCAGCCCCAGCATTTT
>-|TRBJ2-3|-|TRBV7-9
CASSLAQGGDTQYF
TGTGCCAGCAGCTTAGCCCAAGGGGGGGATACGCAGTATTTT
>-|TRBJ2-7|-|TRBV5-1
CASSLVGLGSEQYF
TGCGCCAGCAGCTTGGTGGGCCTAGGGTCCGAGCAGTACTTC
>-|TRBJ2-1|-|TRBV18
CASSPPSGGFKGGEQFF
TGTGCCAGCTCACCACCCTCGGGGGGATTCAAGGGGGGTGAGCAGTTCTTC
>-|TRBJ1-5|-|TRBV30
CAWSVLGRNQPQHF
TGTGCCTGGAGTGTCTTGGGTAGGAATCAGCCCCAGCATTTT
>-|TRBJ2-5|-|TRBV7-6
CASSSRQRQETQYF
TGTGCCAGCAGCTCCCGACAGAGACAAGAGACCCAGTACTTC
>-|TRBJ2-3|-|TRBV7-2
CASSRSRGTQYF
TGTGCCAGCAGCCGTAGCCGAGGGACGCAGTATTTT
>-|TRBJ2-7|few|TRBV7-2
CASSLVHIEQYF
TGTGCCAGCAGCTTAGTTCACATCGAGCAGTACTTC
>-|TRBJ1-4|-|TRBV27
CASSPSGATNEKLFF
TGTGCCAGCAGCCCCTCGGGAGCCACTAATGAAAAACTGTTTTTT
>-|TRBJ1-5|-|TRBV18
CASSTAGSNQPQHF
TGTGCCAGCTCAACGGCAGGGAGCAATCAGCCCCAGCATTTT
>-|TRBJ2-7|once|TRBV29-1
CSVEDPGTGGWSYEQYF
TGCAGCGTTGAAGATCCGGGGACTGGGGGTTGGTCCTACGAGCAGTACTTC
>TRBD2|TRBJ2-1|-|TRBV7-3
CASIQGRTSGDEQFF
TGTGCCAGCATCCAGGGGCGGACTAGCGGGGATGAGCAGTTCTTC
>TRBD1|TRBJ1-2|-|TRBV7-9
CASSLDGQGTYGYTF
TGTGCCAGCAGCTTAGACGGACAGGGAACCTATGGCTACACCTTC
>TRBD1|TRBJ2-1|few|TRBV7-9
CASSSPGDREANEQFF
TGTGCCAGCAGCTCCCCCGGGGACAGGGAGGCCAATGAGCAGTTCTTC
>-|TRBJ2-1|-|TRBV6-1
CASSVGTYNEQFF
TGTGCCAGCAGTGTGGGGACCTACAATGAGCAGTTCTTC
>TRBD1|TRBJ2-7|-|TRBV27
CASSLGVDRAYEQYF
TGTGCCAGCAGCCTCGGGGTAGACAGGGCCTACGAGCAGTACTTC
>-|TRBJ1-2|-|TRBV27
CASSLSRRGYGYTF
TGTGCCAGCAGTTTATCTCGAAGGGGCTATGGCTACACCTTC
>TRBD1|TRBJ2-3|-|TRBV10-3
CAISDKGDRSTDTQYF
TGTGCCATCAGCGATAAAGGGGACAGAAGCACAGATACGCAGTATTTT
>TRBD2|TRBJ2-5|-|TRBV4-1
CASSQDSLGRGRETQYF
TGCGCCAGCAGCCAAGATAGCCTAGGGAGGGGACGAGAGACCCAGTACTTC
>-|TRBJ2-3|-|TRBV11-2
CASSETGVGTDTQYF
TGTGCCAGCAGCGAGACAGGAGTAGGCACAGATACGCAGTATTTT
>TRBD2|TRBJ2-6|many|TRBV28
CASSSRGAPSSGANVLTF
TGTGCCAGCAGTTCGCGGGGGGCCCCTAGCTCTGGGGCCAACGTCCTGACTTTC
>TRBD2|TRBJ2-5|-|TRBV7-9
CASRSLAGETQYF
TGTGCCAGCAGGTCACTAGCGGGAGAGACCCAGTACTTC
>-|TRBJ2-7|-|TRBV29-1
CSAREGAGYEQYF
TGCAGCGCCCGGGAAGGGGCGGGGTACGAGCAGTACTTC
>-|TRBJ2-7|few|TRBV6-7
CASSYSNEQYF
TGTGCCAGCAGTTACTCGAACGAGCAGTACTTC
>-|TRBJ1-1|-|TRBV2
CASSPRVWDTEAFF
TGTGCCAGCAGCCCCAGGGTCTGGGACACTGAAGCTTTCTTT
>-|TRBJ2-1|-|TRBV7-2
CASSLRQTYNEQFF
TGTGCCAGCAGCCTTCGACAGACCTACAATGAGCAGTTCTTC